These 8 T cell receptor beta chains were all obtained from the same sample, sequenced in a study of cytomegalovirus exposure and HLA in healthy donors. The primer mix had 60 Vbeta and 13 Jbeta primers. Measured with immunoSEQ multiplex PCR; TCRdb has only the in-frame clones, and not every one. The table shows some 110,000 clones, with approximately 69% occurring only once. The sample comprised PBMCs. The receptor set was obtained from a woman between 45 and 60 years old in good health and CMV-seropositive.

The rearrangement uses TRBV18 and TRBJ2-5; D is unresolved. CDR1 KGHSH and CDR2 LQKENI come from the germline V gene. CDR3 length equals 12 residues. V lost 4 bases and J lost 4, with 7 bases in between. This CDR3 is CASSLKPETQYF. The DNA of the CDR3 is TGTGCCAGCTCACTAAAGCCAGAGACCCAGTACTTC.

The chain couples TRBV5-1 to TRBJ1-1; 8 bases fit TRBD1. The ends lost 4 bases at V and 7 bases at J; junction bases unmatched: 9. The CDR3 sequence is 14 residues long. Germline V gene sequence: CDR1 SGHRS, CDR2 YFSETQ. The CDR3 region is CASSLGQEMFEAFF. CDR3 DNA sequence: TGCGCCAGCAGCCTGGGACAGGAGATGTTTGAAGCTTTCTTT. Together with reference TRBV5-1 and TRBJ1-1, the CDR3 gives the full variable domain: KAGVTQTPRYLIKTRGQQVTLSCSPISGHRSVSWYQQTPGQGLQFLFEYFSETQRNKGNFPGRFSGRQFSNSRSEMNVSTLELGDSALYLCASSLGQEMFEAFFGQGTRLTVV.

This sequence joins TRBV4-3 and TRBJ2-7; maybe TRBD1 (5 bases). This CDR3 is 15 amino acids long. V gave up 1 base and J gave up 6 bases, with 16 bases separating them. Germline loops: CDR1 LGHNA, CDR2 YSLEER. The CDR3: CASSQVAGFSGEQYF. As DNA, the CDR3 is TGCGCCAGCAGCCAAGTCGCAGGGTTCTCTGGCGAGCAGTACTTC.

J is TRBJ2-3 and V is TRBV7-2, with D perhaps TRBD2 (6 bases). In germline, CDR1 is SGHTA, CDR2 FQGNSA. The CDR3 has 14 residues. The V and J ends lost 1 base and 6 bases respectively, with 11 bases between them. Written as DNA, the CDR3 is TGTGCCAGCAGCTTAGGACTAGAGGGGGATACGCAGTATTTT. Residues: CASSLGLEGDTQYF.

This chain uses TRBV19 with TRBJ1-4; 7 bases align to TRBD1. Trimming took 7 bases from V and 0 from J; bases not matched to a gene: 8. The CDR3 contains 16 residues. Looked up from germline, CDR1 is LNHDA and CDR2 is SQIVND (reference sequence). As DNA, the CDR3 is TGTGCCAGTAACCCAGGGACAGATGCAACTAATGAAAAACTGTTTTTT. Translation: CASNPGTDATNEKLFF.

The chain links TRBV6-6 to TRBJ1-4; D remains ambiguous. The CDR3 is 12 amino acids. V was pared by 0 bases and J by 8 bases, with 4 bases between. Per the germline V gene, CDR1 is MNHNY and CDR2 is SVGAGI (reference sequence). CDR3 DNA sequence: TGTGCCAGCAGTTACTCGAGCGAAAAACTGTTTTTT. Amino acids: CASSYSSEKLFF.

As concerns this clone: Additional DNA sequences in this sample encode the identical CDR3. The V gene is TRBV7-6, the J gene TRBJ1-1; D is possibly TRBD1 (5 bases). Germline lookup yields CDR1 SGHVS and CDR2 FNYEAQ. V lost 5 bases and J 1 base, leaving 8 bases between the germline ends. The CDR3 consists of 13 residues. DNA for the CDR3: TGTGCCAGCAGCCCCCAGGGGAACACTGAAGCTTTCTTT. As protein: CASSPQGNTEAFF.

This clone was counted once. J is TRBJ2-7 and V is TRBV6-5; 14 bases align to TRBD2. The junction had 5 bases not matched to a gene; V was cut back by 6 bases and J by 7 bases. CDR3 length equals 14 residues. Germline V lookup: CDR1 MNHEY, CDR2 SVGAGI. The chain's CDR3 is CASRTGTSGGEQYF. Written as DNA, the CDR3 is TGTGCCAGCAGGACCGGGACTAGCGGGGGTGAGCAGTACTTC.